This T cell receptor beta chain was documented in a study of T cell changes during pregnancy in multiple sclerosis. Assay used: immunoSEQ multiplex PCR; TCRdb lists only in-frame clones, some missing. The sample comprises 64,000 or so clones, 96% of which are singletons, and 2% to 2.5% rests with the top ten. The source of this sequence is a female donor with multiple sclerosis, enrolled in a pregnancy study. Source: CD8+ T cells from peripheral blood mononuclear cells, taken after pregnancy.

In nucleotides, the CDR3 is TGTGCCAGCAGCCCTTTTGTGGGTAGCGGGAGGGCGACAGATACGCAGTATTTT. It translates to CASSPFVGSGRATDTQYF. J is TRBJ2-3 and V is TRBV7-9; 11 bases fit TRBD2. V was pared by 5 bases and J by 3 bases, with 13 bases of the junction left unmatched. The CDR3 extends over 18 amino acids. The V gene's germline CDR1 is SEHNR and CDR2 FQNEAQ (reference sequence).